These 20 T cell receptor beta chains came from one sample sequenced in a study of OX40 agonist ivuxolimab in advanced cancers. Repertoires were generated with immunoSEQ multiplex PCR, while TCRdb's copy carries only in-frame clones and drops some. The sample carries about 89,000 clones, 86% recorded once. The sample was CD4+ or CD8+ T cells sorted from blood, taken in a trial of the OX40 agonist ivuxolimab. These TCRs come from an adult with an advanced solid tumor such as melanoma, head and neck, liver or kidney cancer.

The chain combines TRBV7-9 with TRBJ1-2; maybe TRBD1 (6 bases). Germline CDR1 reads SEHNR; CDR2 reads FQNEAQ (reference sequence). The CDR3 loop spans 13 amino acids. With 3 bases removed from V and 8 bases from J, the gap between germline ends came to 13 bases. In DNA form, the CDR3 reads TGTGCCAGCAGCTTCCCCAGGGGAGAAGGCTACACCTTC. Its protein is CASSFPRGEGYTF.

V usage is TRBV11-2 and J usage is TRBJ1-1; D may be TRBD1 (5 bases). Trimming stripped 7 bases from V and 1 base from J, with 13 bases between. The CDR3 is made up of 14 amino acids. Germline-derived CDR1 and CDR2 are SGHAT and FQNNGV. The CDR3 nucleotides are TGTGCCAGCACCCGAGGGACGGCGAACACTGAAGCTTTCTTT. It yields the protein CASTRGTANTEAFF.

The rearrangement joins TRBV7-2 to TRBJ1-1; the D is unclear. Deletions cut 5 bases from V and 0 bases from J, with 13 bases between. Per the germline V gene, CDR1 is SGHTA and CDR2 is FQGNSA. There are 15 residues in the CDR3. CDR3 region: CASSPRPGLNTEAFF. The DNA of the CDR3 is TGTGCCAGCAGCCCAAGACCAGGTCTGAACACTGAAGCTTTCTTT.

The chain carries TRBV4-1 and TRBJ2-4; 11 bases match TRBD2. V lost 1 base, J lost 5 bases, and 4 bases stayed unmatched. Germline lookup yields CDR1 MGHRA and CDR2 YSYEKL. This CDR3 comprises 16 residues. The CDR3 region has the DNA TGCGCCAGCAGCCAAGGAATTAGCGGGGGGGAAAACATTCAGTACTTC. Encoded protein: CASSQGISGGENIQYF.

The rearrangement joins TRBV6-6 to TRBJ1-5; a possible D gene is TRBD1 (5 bases). V was pared by 6 bases and J by 5 bases, with 17 bases between. The CDR3 is 15 residues long. Germline V gene sequence: CDR1 MNHNY, CDR2 SVGAGI (reference sequence). CDR3 in amino acids: CASRLLDTFDQPQHF. Here the CDR3 DNA reads TGTGCCAGCAGATTACTGGACACCTTCGATCAGCCCCAGCATTTT.

The chain has TRBV6-5 and TRBJ2-7; D possibly uses TRBD1 or TRBD2 (7 bases each). CDR1 and CDR2 from the germline V gene are MNHEY and SVGAGI. Trimming shortened V by 10 bases and J by 3 bases, and 16 bases separated the two germline ends. The CDR3 runs to 13 residues. CDR3 nucleotide sequence: TGTGCCATAGGGGGGGACAGTGACTACGAGCAGTACTTC. Its protein is CAIGGDSDYEQYF.

This clone was observed a few times. The chain uses TRBV18 and TRBJ1-2, with D unresolved. V was clipped by 4 bases and J by 8 bases, with 14 bases between them. CDR3 length: 13 residues. Germline CDR1 is KGHSH and CDR2 is LQKENI. This CDR3 reads CASSLGGSEGYTF. CDR3 bases: TGTGCCAGCTCACTCGGCGGGTCAGAAGGCTACACCTTC.

This clone was counted a few times. The chain uses TRBV30 and TRBJ1-2, with a possible D match to TRBD1 (6 bases). V was pared by 0 bases and J by 3 bases, with 14 bases between. The germline V gene encodes CDR1 GTSNPN and CDR2 SVGIG (reference sequence). The CDR3 runs to 15 residues. The CDR3 coding sequence is TGTGCCTGGAGTGTAATAGGACAGAGATACTATGGCTACACCTTC. This codes for CAWSVIGQRYYGYTF.

V usage is TRBV5-1 and J usage is TRBJ2-2; no firm D call. Trimming shortened V by 4 bases and J by 6 bases, and 10 bases separated the two germline ends. The CDR3 is 13 amino acids. Germline assignment: CDR1 SGHRS and CDR2 YFSETQ. CDR3 loop: CASSPEPPGELFF. CDR3 DNA sequence: TGCGCCAGCAGCCCTGAGCCGCCCGGGGAGCTGTTTTTT.

The chain carries TRBV19 and TRBJ2-2; 7 positions agree with TRBD1. J lost 7 bases, V lost 1 base, and 9 bases had no gene match. This CDR3 is 16 amino acids long. Germline V gene sequence: CDR1 LNHDA, CDR2 SQIVND (reference sequence). CDR3 sequence: CASSIATGTVGGELFF. CDR3 DNA: TGTGCCAGTAGTATAGCCACCGGGACAGTAGGCGGGGAGCTGTTTTTT. The full variable domain, in which reference TRBV19 and TRBJ2-2 provide the parts outside the CDR3, is DGGITQSPKYLFRKEGQNVTLSCEQNLNHDAMYWYRQDPGQGLRLIYYSQIVNDFQKGDIAEGYSVSREKKESFPLTVTSAQKNPTAFYLCASSIATGTVGGELFFGEGSRLTVL.

This sequence joins TRBV19 and TRBJ2-1; TRBD2 aligns across 8 bases. Germline V lookup: CDR1 LNHDA, CDR2 SQIVND (reference sequence). This CDR3 region has 16 residues. After removal of 4 bases from V and 7 bases from J, the junction contained 12 bases not matched to a gene. CDR3 in amino acids: CASSTQLAAPFNEQFF. In DNA form, the CDR3 reads TGTGCCAGTAGTACCCAACTAGCGGCACCGTTTAATGAGCAGTTCTTC. Full variable domain (remainder filled in from reference TRBV19 and TRBJ2-1): DGGITQSPKYLFRKEGQNVTLSCEQNLNHDAMYWYRQDPGQGLRLIYYSQIVNDFQKGDIAEGYSVSREKKESFPLTVTSAQKNPTAFYLCASSTQLAAPFNEQFFGPGTRLTVL.

The rearrangement uses TRBV6-5 and TRBJ2-2; D call uncertain. The CDR3 contains 13 residues. Germline V CDR1 and CDR2: MNHEY, SVGAGI. The V gene lost 8 bases and the J gene lost 4 bases, with 11 bases spanning the gap. The CDR3 loop is CASARPVTGELFF. As DNA, the CDR3 is TGTGCCAGCGCACGCCCGGTCACCGGGGAGCTGTTTTTT.

The chain links TRBV7-9 to TRBJ2-3, with TRBD1 matching 8 bases. V gave up 5 bases and J gave up 3 bases; unmatched junction bases: 7. Germline lookup yields CDR1 SEHNR and CDR2 FQNEAQ (reference sequence). The CDR3 contains 15 residues. In nucleotides, the CDR3 is TGTGCCAGCAGCCTTGACAGGGGAAGGACAGATACGCAGTATTTT. It codes for CASSLDRGRTDTQYF.

The chain is built from TRBV6-5 and TRBJ1-5, with D possibly TRBD1 on 5 matching bases. The CDR3 contains 15 residues. Trimming cost V 6 bases and J 4 bases, with 16 bases left between them. CDR1 is MNHEY and CDR2 is SVGAGI in the germline V gene. CDR3 in amino acids: CASSPPGGGNQPQHF. The CDR3 DNA follows: TGTGCCAGCAGCCCACCGGGGGGAGGAAATCAGCCCCAGCATTTT.

The rearrangement uses TRBV21-1 and TRBJ1-1; the D call in the table, TRBD1, was not verified against the DNA. TRBV21-1 is a listed pseudogene. This CDR3 comprises 14 residues. CDR3 in DNA: TGTGCCAGCAACCCGCCAGGGTTGAAGACTGAAGCTTTCTTT. Its translation is CASNPPGLKTEAFF.

The J gene is TRBJ2-3, the V gene TRBV6-1; D is undetermined. The CDR3 extends over 13 amino acids. The germline V gene encodes CDR1 MNHNS and CDR2 SASEGT. V gave up 3 bases and J gave up 0 bases, with 4 bases separating them. The CDR3 DNA follows: TGTGCCAGCAGTGATTGGAGCACAGATACGCAGTATTTT. Its translation: CASSDWSTDTQYF.

V is TRBV27 and J is TRBJ2-2; 8 nucleotides match TRBD1. The CDR3 covers 20 residues. V was pared by 2 bases and J by 0 bases, with 14 bases of the junction left unmatched. CDR1 is MNHEY, CDR2 SMNVEV, per germline (reference sequence). The chain's CDR3 is CASSLTGLGTGYANTGELFF. The CDR3 DNA reads as TGTGCCAGCAGTTTAACAGGCTTGGGGACAGGTTACGCGAACACCGGGGAGCTGTTTTTT.

The chain joins TRBV27 to TRBJ1-6, with D tentatively TRBD1 (5 bases). The germline CDR1 and CDR2 sequences are MNHEY and SMNVEV (reference sequence). Deletions cut 3 bases from V and 8 bases from J, with 14 bases between. The CDR3 loop spans 15 amino acids. The CDR3 loop is CASSFQGLVDSPLHF. The CDR3 DNA reads as TGTGCCAGCAGTTTTCAGGGTCTCGTAGATTCACCCCTCCACTTT.

In regard to this clone: A read error may account for a junction end that differs from germline. Other DNA sequences of this sample code for an identical CDR3. V is TRBV30 and J is TRBJ2-1; 7 nucleotides match TRBD2. CDR1 GTSNPN and CDR2 SVGIG come from the germline V gene (reference sequence). The CDR3 spans 11 residues. This CDR3 reads CAWSRLREQFF. CDR3 DNA: TGTGCCTGGAGTCGGCTGCGGGAGCAATTCTTC. Full variable domain (outside the CDR3, taken from reference TRBV30 and TRBJ2-1): SQTIHQWPATLVQPVGSPLSLECTVEGTSNPNLYWYRQAAGRGLQLLFYSVGIGQISSEVPQNLSASRPQDRQFILSSKKLLLSDSGFYLCAWSRLREQFFGPGTRLTVL.

The chain couples TRBV7-2 to TRBJ1-5; perhaps TRBD1 as D (6 bases). The CDR3 extends over 16 amino acids. Germline CDR1 reads SGHTA; CDR2 reads FQGNSA. The germline V and J ends were trimmed by 5 bases and 7 bases, with 21 bases remaining between them. The CDR3 here is CASSPWGGVGIQPQHF. CDR3 nucleotides: TGTGCCAGCAGCCCGTGGGGGGGCGTAGGGATCCAGCCCCAGCATTTT.